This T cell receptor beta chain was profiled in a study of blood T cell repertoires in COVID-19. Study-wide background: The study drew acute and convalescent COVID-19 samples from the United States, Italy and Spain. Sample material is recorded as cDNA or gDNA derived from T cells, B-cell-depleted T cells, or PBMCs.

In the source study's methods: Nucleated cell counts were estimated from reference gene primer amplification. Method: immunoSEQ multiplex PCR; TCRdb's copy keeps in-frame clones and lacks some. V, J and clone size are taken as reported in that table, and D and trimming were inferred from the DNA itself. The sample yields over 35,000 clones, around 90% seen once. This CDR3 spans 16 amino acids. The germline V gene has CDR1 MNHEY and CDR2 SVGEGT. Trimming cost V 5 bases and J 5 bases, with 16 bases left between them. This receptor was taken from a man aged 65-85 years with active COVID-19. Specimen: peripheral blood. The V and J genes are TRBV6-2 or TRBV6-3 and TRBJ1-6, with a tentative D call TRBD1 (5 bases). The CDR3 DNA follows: TGTGCCAGCAGTCCCCAGGGAAAAAGGAATAATTCACCCCTCCACTTT. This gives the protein CASSPQGKRNNSPLHF.